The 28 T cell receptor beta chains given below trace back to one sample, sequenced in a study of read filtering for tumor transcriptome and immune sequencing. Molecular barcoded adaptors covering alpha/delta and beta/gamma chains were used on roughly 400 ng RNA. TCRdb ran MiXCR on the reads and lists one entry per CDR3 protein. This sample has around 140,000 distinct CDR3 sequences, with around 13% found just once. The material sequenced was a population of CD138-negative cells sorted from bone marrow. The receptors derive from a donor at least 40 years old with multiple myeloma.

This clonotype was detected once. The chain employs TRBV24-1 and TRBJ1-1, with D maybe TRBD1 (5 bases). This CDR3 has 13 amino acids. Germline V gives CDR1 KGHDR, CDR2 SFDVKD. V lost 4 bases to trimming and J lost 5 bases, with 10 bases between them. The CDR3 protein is CATSDPRGTEAFF. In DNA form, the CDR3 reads TGTGCCACCAGTGACCCTCGGGGGACTGAAGCTTTCTTT.

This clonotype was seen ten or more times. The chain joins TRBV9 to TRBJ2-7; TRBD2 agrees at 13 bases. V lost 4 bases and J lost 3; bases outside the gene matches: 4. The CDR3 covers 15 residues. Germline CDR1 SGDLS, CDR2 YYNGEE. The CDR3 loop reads CASSPTSGRGYEQYF. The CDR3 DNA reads TGTGCCAGCAGCCCCACTAGCGGGAGGGGCTACGAGCAGTACTTC. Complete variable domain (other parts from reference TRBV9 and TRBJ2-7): DSGVTQTPKHLITATGQRVTLRCSPRSGDLSVYWYQQSLDQGLQFLIQYYNGEERAKGNILERFSAQQFPDLHSELNLSSLELGDSALYFCASSPTSGRGYEQYFGPGTRLTVT.

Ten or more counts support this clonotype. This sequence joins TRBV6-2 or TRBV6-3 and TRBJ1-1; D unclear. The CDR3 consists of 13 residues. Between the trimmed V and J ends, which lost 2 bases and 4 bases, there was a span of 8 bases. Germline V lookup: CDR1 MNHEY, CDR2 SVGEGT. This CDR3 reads CASSYPQVTEAFF. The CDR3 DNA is TGTGCCAGCAGTTACCCGCAGGTCACTGAAGCTTTCTTT.

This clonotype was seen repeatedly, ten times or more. The CDR3 loop reads CASSPPGVNTEAFF. The CDR3 nucleotides read TGTGCCAGCAGCCCTCCCGGGGTGAACACTGAAGCTTTCTTT. The chain recombines TRBV7-2 with TRBJ1-1; D not resolved. The CDR3 loop spans 14 amino acids. V lost 5 bases, J lost 0 bases, and 10 bases lay in between. The germline CDR1 and CDR2 sequences are SGHTA and FQGNSA. Full variable domain (remainder filled in from reference TRBV7-2 and TRBJ1-1): GAGVSQSPSNKVTEKGKDVELRCDPISGHTALYWYRQSLGQGLEFLIYFQGNSAPDKSGLPSDRFSAERTGGSVSTLTIQRTQQEDSAVYLCASSPPGVNTEAFFGQGTRLTVV.

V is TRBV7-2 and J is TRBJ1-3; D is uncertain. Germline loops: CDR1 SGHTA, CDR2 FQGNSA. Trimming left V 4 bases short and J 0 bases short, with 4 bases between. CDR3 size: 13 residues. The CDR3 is CASSSSSGNTIYF. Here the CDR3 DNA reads TGTGCCAGCAGCTCGAGCTCTGGAAACACCATATATTTT.

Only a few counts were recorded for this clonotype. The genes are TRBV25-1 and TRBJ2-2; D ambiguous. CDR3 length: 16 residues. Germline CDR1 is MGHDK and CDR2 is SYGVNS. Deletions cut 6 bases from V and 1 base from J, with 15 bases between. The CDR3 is CASSLRNSMNTGELFF. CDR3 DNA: TGTGCCAGCAGCCTTCGGAACAGCATGAACACCGGGGAGCTGTTTTTT.

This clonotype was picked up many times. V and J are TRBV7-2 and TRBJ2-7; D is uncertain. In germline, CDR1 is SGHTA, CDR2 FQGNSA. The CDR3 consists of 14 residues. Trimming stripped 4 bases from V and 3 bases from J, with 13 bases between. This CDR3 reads CASSSYEESYEQYF. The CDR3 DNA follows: TGTGCCAGCAGCTCATATGAGGAGAGCTACGAGCAGTACTTC.

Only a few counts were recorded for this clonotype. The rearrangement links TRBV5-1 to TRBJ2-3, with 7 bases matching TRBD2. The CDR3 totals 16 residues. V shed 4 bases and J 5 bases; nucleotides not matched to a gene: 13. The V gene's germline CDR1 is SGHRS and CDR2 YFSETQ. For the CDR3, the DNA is TGCGCCAGCAGCCCCCTCCTAGCGGCGGTAGGAGATACGCAGTATTTT. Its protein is CASSPLLAAVGDTQYF.

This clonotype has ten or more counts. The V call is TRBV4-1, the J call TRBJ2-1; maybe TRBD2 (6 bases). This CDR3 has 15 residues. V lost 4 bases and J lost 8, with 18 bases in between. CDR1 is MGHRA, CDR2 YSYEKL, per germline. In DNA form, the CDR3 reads TGCGCCAGCAGCCTAAGTGGGAGGACCACCTATGAGCAGTTCTTC. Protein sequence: CASSLSGRTTYEQFF.

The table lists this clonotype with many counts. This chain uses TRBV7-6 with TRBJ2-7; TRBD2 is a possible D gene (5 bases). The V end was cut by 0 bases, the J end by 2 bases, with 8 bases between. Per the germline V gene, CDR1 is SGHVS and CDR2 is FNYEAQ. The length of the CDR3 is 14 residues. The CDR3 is CASSLAGEAYEQYF. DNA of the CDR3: TGTGCCAGCAGCTTAGCCGGGGAAGCCTACGAGCAGTACTTC.

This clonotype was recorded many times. As DNA, the CDR3 is TGTGCCAGCAGTTACAACGTGGGGAACACTGAAGCTTTCTTT. Translating it yields CASSYNVGNTEAFF. This rearrangement joins TRBV6-2 or TRBV6-3 to TRBJ1-1; D is unclear. The CDR3 spans 14 residues. The germline V gene encodes CDR1 MNHEY and CDR2 SVGEGT. Trimming removed 2 bases at V and 1 base at J, with 8 bases between.

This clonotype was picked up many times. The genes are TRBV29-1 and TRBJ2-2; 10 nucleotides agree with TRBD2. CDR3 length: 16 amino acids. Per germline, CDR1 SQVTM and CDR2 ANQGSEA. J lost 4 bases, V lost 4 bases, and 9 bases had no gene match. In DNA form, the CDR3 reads TGCAGCGTTGCGAGCGGGAGGGCCGCGGGCACCGGGGAGCTGTTTTTT. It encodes CSVASGRAAGTGELFF.

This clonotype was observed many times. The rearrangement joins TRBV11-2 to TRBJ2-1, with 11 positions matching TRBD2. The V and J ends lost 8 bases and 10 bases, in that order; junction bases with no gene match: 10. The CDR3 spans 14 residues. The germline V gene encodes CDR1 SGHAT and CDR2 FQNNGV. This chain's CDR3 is CASRLAGGSPEQFF. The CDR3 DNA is TGTGCCAGCCGGTTAGCGGGAGGGAGCCCCGAGCAGTTCTTC.

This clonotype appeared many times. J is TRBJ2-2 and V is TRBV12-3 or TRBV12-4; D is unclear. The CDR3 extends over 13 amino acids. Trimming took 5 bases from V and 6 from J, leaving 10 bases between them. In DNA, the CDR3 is TGTGCCAGCAGTCCCGAAAGGTCCGGGGAGCTGTTTTTT. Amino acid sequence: CASSPERSGELFF.

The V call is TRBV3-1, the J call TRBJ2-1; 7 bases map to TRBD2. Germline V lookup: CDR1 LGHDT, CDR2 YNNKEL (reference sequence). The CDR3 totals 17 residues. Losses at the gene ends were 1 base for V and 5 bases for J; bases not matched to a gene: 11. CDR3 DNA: TGTGCCAGCAGCCAAGTCTTTGGCGGGAGTTTCCACAATGAGCAGTTCTTC. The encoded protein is CASSQVFGGSFHNEQFF.

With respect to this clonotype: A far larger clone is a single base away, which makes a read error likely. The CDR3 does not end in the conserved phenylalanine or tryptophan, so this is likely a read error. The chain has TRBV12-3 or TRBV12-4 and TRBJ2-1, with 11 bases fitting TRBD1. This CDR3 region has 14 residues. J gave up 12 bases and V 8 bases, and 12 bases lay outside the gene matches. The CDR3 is CASGTGGVGLGQFS. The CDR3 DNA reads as TGTGCCAGCGGGACAGGGGGGGTAGGTTTGGGGCAGTTCTCC.

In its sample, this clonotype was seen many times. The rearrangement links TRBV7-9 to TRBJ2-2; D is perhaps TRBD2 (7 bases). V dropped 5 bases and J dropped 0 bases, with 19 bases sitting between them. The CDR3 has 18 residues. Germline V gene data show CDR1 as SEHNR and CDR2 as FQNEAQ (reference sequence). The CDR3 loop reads CASSPPGGRRANTGELFF. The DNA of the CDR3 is TGTGCCAGCAGCCCCCCGGGGGGCCGGCGTGCGAACACCGGGGAGCTGTTTTTT.

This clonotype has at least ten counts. CDR3 nucleotide sequence: TGTGCCAGTAGTATCCGAGACGGCACCGGGGAGCTGTTTTTT. Translation: CASSIRDGTGELFF. V gene TRBV19 combines with J gene TRBJ2-2; D is unclear. This CDR3 is 14 amino acids long. Per germline, CDR1 LNHDA and CDR2 SQIVND (reference sequence). V shed 3 bases and J shed 4 bases, with 9 bases lying between them.

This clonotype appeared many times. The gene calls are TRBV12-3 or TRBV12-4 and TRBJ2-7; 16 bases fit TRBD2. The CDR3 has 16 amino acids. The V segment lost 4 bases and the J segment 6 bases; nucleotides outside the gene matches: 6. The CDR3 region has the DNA TGTGCCAGCAGTTCGCCGGGACTAGCGGGAGGGCTCGAGCAGTACTTC. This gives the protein CASSSPGLAGGLEQYF.

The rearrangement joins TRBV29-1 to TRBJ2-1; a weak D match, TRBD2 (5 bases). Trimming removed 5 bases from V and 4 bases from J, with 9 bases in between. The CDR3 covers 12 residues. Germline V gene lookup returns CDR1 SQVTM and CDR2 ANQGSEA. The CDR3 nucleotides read TGCAGCGTTTTAGCGTTTTACAATGAGCAGTTCTTC. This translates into CSVLAFYNEQFF.

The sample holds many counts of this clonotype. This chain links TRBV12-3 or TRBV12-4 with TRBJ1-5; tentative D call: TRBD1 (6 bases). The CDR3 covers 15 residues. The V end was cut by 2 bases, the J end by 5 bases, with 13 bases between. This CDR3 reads CASSLKGGLDQPQHF. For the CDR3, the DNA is TGTGCCAGCAGTTTAAAGGGGGGTTTGGATCAGCCCCAGCATTTT.

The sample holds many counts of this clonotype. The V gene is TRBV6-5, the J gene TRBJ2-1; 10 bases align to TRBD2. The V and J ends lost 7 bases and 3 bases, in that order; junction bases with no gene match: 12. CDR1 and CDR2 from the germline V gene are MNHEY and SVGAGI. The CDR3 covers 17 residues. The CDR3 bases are TGTGCCAGCAAGAGATCTAGCGGGAGTCAGTACTACAATGAGCAGTTCTTC. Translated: CASKRSSGSQYYNEQFF.

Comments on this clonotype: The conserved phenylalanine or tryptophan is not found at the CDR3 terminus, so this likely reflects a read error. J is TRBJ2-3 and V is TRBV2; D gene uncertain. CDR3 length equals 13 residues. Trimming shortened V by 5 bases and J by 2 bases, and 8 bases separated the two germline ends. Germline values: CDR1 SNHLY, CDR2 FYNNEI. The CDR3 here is CASSRDSTDTQYS. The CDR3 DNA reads TGTGCCAGCAGTCGAGACTCCACAGATACGCAGTATTCT.

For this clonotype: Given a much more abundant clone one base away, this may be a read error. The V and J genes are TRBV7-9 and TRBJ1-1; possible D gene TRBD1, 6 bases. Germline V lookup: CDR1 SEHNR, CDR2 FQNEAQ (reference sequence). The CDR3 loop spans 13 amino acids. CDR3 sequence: CASSLGGDTKAFF. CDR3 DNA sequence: TGTGCCAGCAGCTTAGGGGGGGACACTAAAGCTTTCTTT.

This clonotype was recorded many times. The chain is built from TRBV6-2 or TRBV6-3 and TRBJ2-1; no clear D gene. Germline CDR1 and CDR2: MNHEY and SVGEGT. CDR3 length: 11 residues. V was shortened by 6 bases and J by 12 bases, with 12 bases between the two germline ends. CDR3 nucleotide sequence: TGTGCCAGCAGAGCGAGAACCCCGCAGTTCTTC. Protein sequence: CASRARTPQFF.

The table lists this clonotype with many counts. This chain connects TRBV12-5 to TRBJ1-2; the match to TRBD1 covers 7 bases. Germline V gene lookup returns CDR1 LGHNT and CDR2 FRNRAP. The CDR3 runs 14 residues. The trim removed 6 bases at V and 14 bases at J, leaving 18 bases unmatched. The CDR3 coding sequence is TGTGCTAGTGGGCTGGAGGGGACAGCCTCTTCTATAACCTTC. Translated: CASGLEGTASSITF.

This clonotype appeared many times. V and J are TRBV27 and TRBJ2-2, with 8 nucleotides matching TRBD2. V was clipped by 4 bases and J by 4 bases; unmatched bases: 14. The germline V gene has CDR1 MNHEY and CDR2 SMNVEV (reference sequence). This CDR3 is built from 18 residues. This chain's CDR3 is CASSYIIGREVGTGELFF. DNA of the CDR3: TGTGCCAGCAGTTACATAATTGGGCGGGAGGTGGGCACCGGGGAGCTGTTTTTT.

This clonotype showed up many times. The CDR3 DNA reads TGTGCCAGCAGCTGGGACACAGATACGCAGTATTTT. The encoded protein is CASSWDTDTQYF. The J gene is TRBJ2-3, the V gene TRBV6-6; D is unclear. CDR3 length: 12 amino acids. Trimming removed 6 bases at V and 2 bases at J, with 6 bases between. The germline V gene encodes CDR1 MNHNY and CDR2 SVGAGI (reference sequence).